These T cell receptor beta chains were read from a single sample in a study of OX40 agonist ivuxolimab in advanced cancers. Libraries were prepared by immunoSEQ multiplex PCR; TCRdb keeps only in-frame clonotypes and omits some of them. Of 30,000 to 35,000 clones listed, over 80% were seen once; the top ten hold 1.5% to 2%. The input for sequencing was CD4+ or CD8+ T cells sorted from blood, taken in a trial of the OX40 agonist ivuxolimab. These receptor sequences come from an adult with an advanced solid tumor such as melanoma, head and neck, liver or kidney cancer. The CDR3 runs from the conserved cysteine through the conserved F or W. The D gene is left open where the match is weak. A row's size may be missing; if present it is once, few, many or a size class.

J gene | D gene | clone size | V gene | CDR3 DNA | CDR3 protein
TRBJ2-1 | NA | NA | TRBV6-1 | TGTGCCAGCAGTGAAGGATTCCTGGAGGATGAGCAGTTCTTC | CASSEGFLEDEQFF
TRBJ1-4 | NA | NA | TRBV27 | TGTGCCAGCAGTTTATTTGGGGTAGGAGAAAAACTGTTTTTT | CASSLFGVGEKLFF
TRBJ1-1 | NA | once | TRBV5-5 | TGTGCCAGCAGCTTGGTAGGAACTAACACTGAAGCTTTCTTT | CASSLVGTNTEAFF
TRBJ2-3 | NA | NA | TRBV11-2 | TGTGCCAGCAGGGGAGGCCTTACCACAGATACGCAGTATTTT | CASRGGLTTDTQYF
TRBJ1-5 | NA | NA | TRBV2 | TGTGCCAGCATATTAACAGGGAACCCGAGCCTAAGCCAGCCCCAGCATTTT | CASILTGNPSLSQPQHF
TRBJ1-5 | NA | NA | TRBV27 | TGTGCCAGCAGTGCCGACAATTATAGCAATCAGCCCCAGCATTTT | CASSADNYSNQPQHF
TRBJ1-1 | NA | NA | TRBV7-3 | TGTGCCAGCAGCTTAAAAGGGGTGGGCACTGAAGCTTTCTTT | CASSLKGVGTEAFF
TRBJ2-5 | NA | NA | TRBV5-4 | TGTGCCAGCAGCTTGGGCTCGAGGCAAGAGACCCAGTACTTC | CASSLGSRQETQYF
TRBJ2-7 | TRBD2 | NA | TRBV11-2 | TGTGCCAGCAGCTTAGATCCCGGGGGGGCAGCTGCGGAGCAGTACTTC | CASSLDPGGAAAEQYF
TRBJ2-2 | NA | NA | TRBV4-1 | TGCGCCAGCAGCCAACCCCTACAGTCTCCCGGGGAGCTGTTTTTT | CASSQPLQSPGELFF
TRBJ2-7 | NA | NA | TRBV29-1 | TGCAGCGTTGAAGTCAAAGGTGAGCAGTACTTC | CSVEVKGEQYF
TRBJ2-1 | NA | NA | TRBV5-1 | TGCGCCAGCAGCTTGGCCACTGAAGCTCAAGAGCAGTTCTTC | CASSLATEAQEQFF
TRBJ2-4 | TRBD2 | NA | TRBV9 | TGTGCCAGCAGCGTGACTAGCGGGGGGCCCGGAAACATTCAGTACTTC | CASSVTSGGPGNIQYF
TRBJ1-6 | TRBD1 | NA | TRBV2 | TGTGCCAGCAGTGAGACAGGGAGGAATTCACCCCTCCACTTT | CASSETGRNSPLHF
TRBJ2-5 | NA | NA | TRBV7-2 | TGTGCCAGCAGCCCCAACAGGGAGCGGCTACGGGAGCAGTACTTC | CASSPNRERLREQYF
TRBJ2-7 | TRBD1 | NA | TRBV7-6 | TGTGCCAGCAGCTTGGGGTGGGATGGGACAGGGGTCGACGAGCAGTACTTC | CASSLGWDGTGVDEQYF
TRBJ2-7 | TRBD1 | once | TRBV2 | TGTGCCAGCAGTTGGACAGGCTACGAGCAGTACTTC | CASSWTGYEQYF
TRBJ1-2 | NA | NA | TRBV4-1 | TGCGCCAGCAGGCTCCAGGGAGGGGCGGTTTATGGCTACACCTTC | CASRLQGGAVYGYTF
TRBJ2-2 | NA | NA | TRBV30 | TGTGCCTGGTTGAACACCGGGGAGCTGTTTTTT | CAWLNTGELFF
TRBJ1-1 | NA | NA | TRBV6-6 | TGTGCCAGCAGTTTACAGGTAAAGAACACTGAAGCTTTCTTT | CASSLQVKNTEAFF
TRBJ1-5 | NA | NA | TRBV19 | TGTGCCAGTAGGGGGGGACCGAACAATCAGCCCCAGCATTTT | CASRGGPNNQPQHF
TRBJ1-1 | NA | NA | TRBV10-3 | TGTGCCACCGACCTGGGAACTGGGGATGAAGCTTTCTTT | CATDLGTGDEAFF
TRBJ2-3 | NA | NA | TRBV5-1 | TGCGCCAGCAGAGCCGAGTGGGGCACAGATACGCAGTATTTT | CASRAEWGTDTQYF
TRBJ2-7 | NA | few | TRBV6-1 | TGTGCCAGCAGTCGTCCACAAACCTACGAGCAGTACTTC | CASSRPQTYEQYF
TRBJ2-5 | NA | NA | TRBV19 | TGTGCCAGTAGCTTCCGGGACGTCCAAGAGACCCAGTACTTC | CASSFRDVQETQYF
TRBJ2-1 | NA | NA | TRBV6-1 | TGTGCCCTCCAGGGGGGGAGCTCCTACAATGAGCAGTTCTTC | CALQGGSSYNEQFF
TRBJ1-2 | NA | NA | TRBV28 | TGTGCCAGCAGTCCACATGTACAGAGCCTTTGGGGCTACACCTTC | CASSPHVQSLWGYTF
TRBJ2-7 | NA | NA | TRBV2 | TGTGCCAGCAGTGAAACAGAGACCCCCTACGAGCAGTACTTC | CASSETETPYEQYF
TRBJ2-1 | TRBD2 | NA | TRBV28 | TGTGCCAGCAGTTTTCAGCTAGCGGGGCCCAATGAGCAGTTCTTC | CASSFQLAGPNEQFF
TRBJ2-7 | TRBD1 | NA | TRBV10-3 | TGTGCCATCAGTGTGTCAGGGGGTTTCGACGAGCAGTACTTC | CAISVSGGFDEQYF
TRBJ2-7 | NA | NA | TRBV6-6 | TGTGCCAGCAGGACCGGGACCGTCTCCTACGAGCAGTACTTC | CASRTGTVSYEQYF
TRBJ2-6 | NA | NA | TRBV27 | TGTGCCAGCAGCGCCCAAGGACAGACTGGGGCCAACGTCCTGACTTTC | CASSAQGQTGANVLTF
TRBJ1-1 | NA | NA | TRBV19 | TGTGCCAGTGACGGGGGGGGTCGTCGTCGGACTGAAGCTTTCTTT | CASDGGGRRRTEAFF
TRBJ2-3 | NA | NA | TRBV6-1 | TGTGCCAACCGCCCCGGATACACAGATACGCAGTATTTT | CANRPGYTDTQYF
TRBJ2-1 | TRBD2 | NA | TRBV7-2 | TGTGCCAGCAGCCCGGGACTAGTAGGTGAGCAGTTCTTC | CASSPGLVGEQFF